The entry below gives a single TCR beta chain sequence along with its context. These data are taken from a study of blood T cell repertoires in COVID-19. Study-wide context: COVID-19 samples collected from the United States, Italy and Spain covered acute and convalescent phases. Sources were T cells, B-cell-depleted T cells, or PBMCs; the material itself was cDNA or gDNA.

As handled by the study authors: Reference gene primers were amplified, and this amplification served to estimate nucleated cell counts. Sequenced by immunoSEQ multiplex PCR; TCRdb stores in-frame clones only, minus some. V and J calls and clone size are given by that table; D and trimming were obtained from the DNA. The sample carries more than 20,000 clones, approximately 92% recorded once. Unmatched junction bases numbered 10, after V lost 2 bases and J lost 6 bases. Germline V CDR1 and CDR2: GTSNPN, SVGIG (reference sequence). The CDR3 runs 15 residues. The V gene is TRBV30, the J gene TRBJ2-5, with 9 bases identical to TRBD2. The specimen was peripheral blood. The receptor's source is a human donor in a cohort sampled during active COVID-19. DNA of the CDR3: TGTGCCTGGAGTCAAGATTTGCGGGGGGGAAAGACCCAGTACTTC. As protein: CAWSQDLRGGKTQYF.